The 18 T cell receptor beta chains reported below all come from one sample, sequenced in a study of blood T cell repertoires in COVID-19. TCRdb keeps only in-frame clones here, not all; method: immunoSEQ multiplex PCR. The repertoire includes about 190,000 clones, roughly nine tenths of them detected once, and approximately 2.9% sits in the top ten. Sequenced material: peripheral blood. The receptor set was obtained from a woman in her twenties or thirties with active or convalescent COVID-19.

The chain carries TRBV24-1 and TRBJ2-2; 7 nucleotides agree with TRBD2. Germline loops: CDR1 KGHDR, CDR2 SFDVKD. V lost 2 bases, J lost 4 bases, and 9 bases stayed unmatched. The CDR3 contains 17 residues. The CDR3 spells CATSDSPGAGRTGELFF. The CDR3 DNA reads TGTGCCACCAGTGATTCCCCCGGAGCGGGGCGCACCGGGGAGCTGTTTTTT.

This sequence joins TRBV9 and TRBJ2-7; TRBD1 matches 7 bases. The germline CDR1 and CDR2 sequences are SGDLS and YYNGEE. CDR3 length: 14 amino acids. After removal of 0 bases from V and 5 bases from J, the junction contained 5 bases not matched to a gene. CDR3 protein: CASSVGYRGDEQYF. Here the CDR3 DNA reads TGTGCCAGCAGCGTAGGGTACAGGGGCGACGAGCAGTACTTC.

The chain links TRBV19 to TRBJ1-2; D is possibly TRBD1 (6 bases). The CDR3 runs to 14 residues. Trimming left V 1 base short and J 5 bases short, with 11 bases between. CDR1 is LNHDA, CDR2 SQIVND, per germline (reference sequence). The chain's CDR3 is CASSIVQGSYGYTF. In DNA, the CDR3 is TGTGCCAGTAGTATAGTCCAGGGGTCATATGGCTACACCTTC.

This clone was recorded a few times. This chain links TRBV15 with TRBJ1-2; weak D call: TRBD1 (6 bases). The CDR3 has 15 residues. Germline-derived CDR1 and CDR2 are LNHNV and YYDKDF (reference sequence). V was trimmed by 1 base and J by 4 bases, leaving 13 bases between them. The CDR3 is CATSRGTEAFYGYTF. Written as DNA, the CDR3 is TGTGCCACCAGCAGAGGGACAGAAGCTTTCTATGGCTACACCTTC.

The gene calls are TRBV6-1 and TRBJ1-2, with D perhaps TRBD1 (6 bases). Germline V gene data show CDR1 as MNHNS and CDR2 as SASEGT. There are 16 residues in the CDR3. Trimming cost V 2 bases and J 8 bases, with 21 bases left between them. The CDR3 reads CASSENGYGTPAGYTF. The CDR3 region has the DNA TGTGCCAGCAGTGAAAACGGCTATGGGACACCGGCGGGCTACACCTTC.

The gene calls are TRBV25-1 and TRBJ1-2; a weak D match, TRBD1 (5 bases). The CDR3 sequence is 12 residues long. Germline CDR1 and CDR2: MGHDK and SYGVNS. V gave up 4 bases and J gave up 2 bases, with 5 bases separating them. CDR3 in DNA: TGTGCCAGCAGTGGACAGAACTATGGCTACACCTTC. Translated, it gives CASSGQNYGYTF.

V gene TRBV5-1 combines with J gene TRBJ2-5, with TRBD2 matching 8 bases. With V trimmed by 4 bases and J by 4 bases, 9 bases remained unmatched. This CDR3 has 15 residues. Germline-derived CDR1 and CDR2 are SGHRS and YFSETQ. The CDR3 region has the DNA TGCGCCAGCAGCCCCTCCGGACTAGCAAGAGAGACCCAGTACTTC. This translates into CASSPSGLARETQYF.

The chain combines TRBV10-2 with TRBJ2-3, with TRBD1 matching over 8 bases. The CDR3 is 15 amino acids. The ends lost 6 bases at V and 2 bases at J; junction bases unmatched: 7. Per germline, CDR1 WSHSY and CDR2 SAAADI. The DNA of the CDR3 is TGCGCCAGCAGGGGCAGGGGGCTCAACACAGATACGCAGTATTTT. Translation gives CASRGRGLNTDTQYF.

The chain uses TRBV9 and TRBJ2-2; D unclear. The germline gives CDR1 SGDLS, CDR2 YYNGEE. The CDR3 has 16 residues. Trimming left V 0 bases short and J 0 bases short, with 9 bases between. CDR3 sequence (DNA): TGTGCCAGCAGCGTAGTATCCAGGACGAACACCGGGGAGCTGTTTTTT. This translates into CASSVVSRTNTGELFF.

The chain employs TRBV11-3 and TRBJ1-1; 7 bases are shared with TRBD1. This CDR3 contains 14 residues. V dropped 1 base and J dropped 5; count of bases not matched to a gene: 4. Germline CDR1 is SGHNT and CDR2 is YENEEA. The CDR3 nucleotides read TGTGCCAGCAGCTTAGGGCTACAGGGGACTGAAGCTTTCTTT. It translates to CASSLGLQGTEAFF.

This chain uses TRBV7-2 with TRBJ1-5, with 10 bases that match TRBD1. Germline trimming cut 5 bases from V and 6 bases from J; bases unmatched to any gene: 7. The germline CDR1 and CDR2 sequences are SGHTA and FQGNSA. The CDR3 extends over 15 amino acids. CDR3 in amino acids: CASSLLGQGSQPQHF. The CDR3 DNA follows: TGTGCCAGCAGCCTATTGGGACAGGGGAGTCAGCCCCAGCATTTT. Full variable domain (rest looked up from reference TRBV7-2 and TRBJ1-5): GAGVSQSPSNKVTEKGKDVELRCDPISGHTALYWYRQSLGQGLEFLIYFQGNSAPDKSGLPSDRFSAERTGGSVSTLTIQRTQQEDSAVYLCASSLLGQGSQPQHFGDGTRLSIL.

To note about this clone: An end of the junction differs from the germline gene, which may be a read error. The chain joins TRBV7-7 to TRBJ2-2; TRBD1 is a possible D gene (5 bases). The germline CDR1 and CDR2 sequences are SSHAT and FNYEAQ (reference sequence). The CDR3 contains 14 residues. The CDR3 DNA is TGTGCTAGCAGCCCGGACACGAACACCGGGGAGCTGTTTTTT. It encodes CASSPDTNTGELFF.

J is TRBJ1-4 and V is TRBV18, with D maybe TRBD1 (5 bases). CDR1 is KGHSH and CDR2 is LQKENI in the germline V gene. The length of the CDR3 is 16 residues. V shed 5 bases and J shed 7 bases, with 20 bases lying between them. CDR3 in amino acids: CASSSTSPSGGEKLFF. DNA of the CDR3: TGTGCCAGCTCATCCACGAGCCCCTCGGGGGGTGAAAAACTGTTTTTT.

The genes are TRBV30 and TRBJ1-5; the D gene is possibly TRBD1 (5 bases). The ends were cut back, 4 bases at V and 9 bases at J, with 13 bases in the middle. There are 12 residues in the CDR3. The germline CDR1 and CDR2 sequences are GTSNPN and SVGIG (reference sequence). Here the CDR3 reads CAWKPMGGPQHF. DNA for the CDR3: TGTGCCTGGAAACCAATGGGGGGGCCCCAGCATTTT.

This clone was found a few times. The chain is built from TRBV6-5 and TRBJ2-5; 9 nucleotides agree with TRBD1. The V gene end was trimmed by 6 bases and the J gene end by 4 bases; junction bases not matched to a gene: 9. The CDR3 loop spans 15 amino acids. From germline, CDR1 is MNHEY and CDR2 SVGAGI. The CDR3 reads CASRTGGPVGETQYF. In DNA form, the CDR3 reads TGTGCCAGCAGGACAGGGGGGCCGGTCGGAGAGACCCAGTACTTC.

The J gene is TRBJ1-1, the V gene TRBV5-1; 9 bases line up with TRBD1. Trimming removed 4 bases from V and 6 bases from J; junction bases left unmatched: 4. The germline gives CDR1 SGHRS, CDR2 YFSETQ. The CDR3 runs 13 residues. The CDR3 region is CASSVTGGAEAFF. The CDR3 nucleotides are TGCGCCAGCAGCGTCACAGGGGGCGCTGAAGCTTTCTTT.

The chain employs TRBV25-1 and TRBJ2-2, with 8 bases identical to TRBD2. This CDR3 is built from 16 residues. J gave up 4 bases and V 3 bases, and 7 bases lay outside the gene matches. Germline V gives CDR1 MGHDK, CDR2 SYGVNS. Written as DNA, the CDR3 is TGTGCCAGCAGTGACCCCCAGGCGGGGGGCACCGGGGAGCTGTTTTTT. It is translated as CASSDPQAGGTGELFF.

This clone was seen more than once but under ten times. The chain links TRBV6-1 to TRBJ1-2, with TRBD1 identical over 9 bases. The junction had 9 bases not matched to a gene; V was cut back by 4 bases and J by 0 bases. The CDR3 loop spans 17 amino acids. CDR1 MNHNS and CDR2 SASEGT come from the germline V gene. The CDR3 DNA is TGTGCCAGCAGTGCAGCTGGGACAGGGAACGCTAACTATGGCTACACCTTC. This translates into CASSAAGTGNANYGYTF.